The rows below give T cell receptor beta chains drawn from one sample of a study of shared clonotypes between healthy human individuals. Repertoires were generated with immunoSEQ multiplex PCR, while TCRdb's copy carries only in-frame clones and drops some. The table shows about 1.5 million clones, with 98% occurring only once. What was sequenced was naive CD4+ T cells sorted from blood. Every receptor here comes from a man younger than 40 in good health. CDR3s include the opening cysteine and the closing phenylalanine or tryptophan. D genes are given only for firm matches. The size entry is marked missing in some rows and otherwise reads once, few, many or a size class.

clone size,CDR3 length,V gene,D gene,J gene,CDR3 protein,CDR3 DNA
-,17,TRBV18,-,TRBJ2-2,CASSPEVAAIGVGELFF,TGTGCCAGCTCACCAGAGGTCGCAGCGATCGGGGTCGGGGAGCTGTTTTTT
-,16,TRBV7-9,-,TRBJ2-7,CASSLTSSVRSYEQYF,TGTGCCAGCAGCTTAACTTCTAGCGTCCGCTCCTACGAGCAGTACTTC
-,16,TRBV7-8,-,TRBJ2-3,CASSLVGGFNTDTQYF,TGTGCCAGCAGCTTAGTGGGCGGGTTCAACACAGATACGCAGTATTTT
once,17,TRBV4-3,TRBD1,TRBJ2-7,CASSRRTPGQGSYEQYF,TGCGCCAGCAGCCGAAGGACTCCGGGACAGGGTTCCTACGAGCAGTACTTC
-,16,TRBV2,TRBD1,TRBJ1-4,CASSESIRGTNEKLFF,TGTGCCAGCAGTGAATCGATCAGGGGGACTAATGAAAAACTGTTTTTT
-,13,TRBV19,TRBD1,TRBJ2-1,CASSKGQFNEQFF,TGTGCCAGTAGTAAGGGACAGTTCAATGAGCAGTTCTTC
once,13,TRBV27,TRBD1,TRBJ1-2,CASRTGGSYGYTF,TGTGCCAGCAGGACAGGGGGCAGCTATGGCTACACCTTC
-,16,TRBV5-8,-,TRBJ2-3,CASSRRRSWDTDTQYF,TGTGCCAGCAGCCGACGCAGGTCCTGGGACACAGATACGCAGTATTTT
-,14,TRBV5-1,-,TRBJ2-1,CASSTTGTYNEQFF,TGCGCCAGCAGCACCACTGGTACCTACAATGAGCAGTTCTTC
-,15,TRBV7-8,TRBD1,TRBJ1-3,CASSFRTGGLNTIYF,TGTGCCAGCAGCTTCCGGACAGGGGGACTAAACACCATATATTTT
-,14,TRBV7-2,-,TRBJ2-3,CASSLGRVADTQYF,TGTGCCAGCAGCTTGGGCAGGGTAGCAGATACGCAGTATTTT
-,13,TRBV2,-,TRBJ1-4,CASTGNAFEKLFF,TGTGCCAGCACGGGTAATGCGTTTGAAAAACTGTTTTTT
-,15,TRBV2,TRBD1,TRBJ1-1,CASSEALLGTDEAFF,TGTGCCAGCAGTGAAGCGCTACTAGGGACAGATGAAGCTTTCTTT
once,13,TRBV10-1,TRBD1,TRBJ1-4,CAKRQGEDEKLFF,TGCGCCAAGAGACAGGGGGAAGATGAAAAACTGTTTTTT
once,14,TRBV5-1,TRBD1,TRBJ2-5,CASSATGSQETQYF,TGCGCCAGCAGCGCGACAGGGAGCCAAGAGACCCAGTACTTC
-,16,TRBV30,TRBD1,TRBJ1-4,CAWSQGQGVPSGKLFF,TGTGCCTGGAGTCAGGGACAGGGTGTCCCCAGCGGAAAACTGTTTTTT
-,13,TRBV11-3,-,TRBJ1-5,CASSLGLSQPQHF,TGTGCCAGCAGCTTGGGGTTGTCACAGCCCCAGCATTTT
-,15,TRBV27,-,TRBJ1-1,CASSLFSYLNTEAFF,TGTGCCAGCAGTTTATTTTCCTATCTGAACACTGAAGCTTTCTTT
-,12,TRBV7-3,-,TRBJ2-2,CASSDDGTRLFF,TGTGCCAGCAGCGACGACGGCACCAGGCTGTTTTTT
-,16,TRBV7-2,TRBD2,TRBJ2-7,CASSLGGGRSSYEQYF,TGTGCCAGCAGCTTAGGAGGCGGGAGGAGCTCCTACGAGCAGTACTTC
-,15,TRBV28,-,TRBJ1-3,CASGGRGFSGNTIYF,TGTGCCAGCGGCGGCAGGGGCTTCTCTGGAAACACCATATATTTT
-,15,TRBV27,-,TRBJ2-3,CASSFGGQSPDTQYF,TGTGCCAGCAGTTTCGGAGGACAGAGCCCAGATACGCAGTATTTT
-,16,TRBV14,-,TRBJ2-3,CASSQITGIRTDTQYF,TGTGCCAGCAGCCAAATCACAGGGATCCGCACAGATACGCAGTATTTT
few,12,TRBV7-9,-,TRBJ1-2,CASSLSEGGYTF,TGTGCCAGCAGCTTAAGTGAGGGAGGCTACACCTTC
-,16,TRBV10-2,-,TRBJ2-3,CASSESGGISTDTQYF,TGCGCCAGCAGTGAGTCCGGCGGGATTAGCACAGATACGCAGTATTTT
once,12,TRBV28,-,TRBJ1-2,CASSSGNYGYTF,TGTGCCAGCAGTTCGGGTAACTATGGCTACACCTTC
-,15,TRBV13,-,TRBJ2-1,CASSFTSPSYNEQFF,TGTGCCAGCAGCTTTACTAGCCCCTCCTACAATGAGCAGTTCTTC
-,15,TRBV2,TRBD2,TRBJ2-7,CASKPRTSGREEQYF,TGTGCCAGCAAACCTAGGACTAGCGGGAGGGAAGAGCAGTACTTC
-,17,TRBV6-1,-,TRBJ2-1,CASSEEGPLPLYNEQFF,TGTGCCAGCAGTGAAGAAGGGCCTTTACCTCTTTACAATGAGCAGTTCTTC
-,14,TRBV10-3,-,TRBJ2-3,CAIRGRLYTDTQYF,TGTGCCATCAGGGGGAGGCTCTACACAGATACGCAGTATTTT
once,16,TRBV27,-,TRBJ2-7,CASGFTKRPSSYEQYF,TGTGCCAGCGGTTTCACTAAGCGGCCGAGCTCCTACGAGCAGTACTTC
-,14,TRBV30,TRBD2,TRBJ2-1,CAWRGSGDHNEQFF,TGTGCCTGGAGGGGGAGCGGGGACCACAATGAGCAGTTCTTC
-,16,TRBV18,TRBD1,TRBJ2-3,CASSPAQGSYTDTQYF,TGTGCCAGCTCACCCGCACAGGGGTCTTACACAGATACGCAGTATTTT
-,11,TRBV2,-,TRBJ2-7,CASRLDYEQYF,TGTGCCAGCAGATTAGACTACGAGCAGTACTTC